The sequence of this T cell receptor (beta chain) was determined in a study of T cell responses to AZD1222 COVID-19 vaccine. The assay was immunoSEQ multiplex PCR, and TCRdb's table has in-frame clones only and misses some. The table has about 140,000 clones, roughly nine tenths seen once; the top ten hold roughly 7.1%. Germline CDR1 and CDR2: SNHLY and FYNNEI. Trimming at V came to 3 bases and at J to 4 bases, leaving 5 bases not matched to a gene. This CDR3 contains 15 residues. Study findings and constraints: CD4 TCRs linked to vaccination spanned spike, dominating at 160-218 and 743-854. Among AZD1222 vaccinees, only six or seven were seropositive at baseline. Nearly half of unique spike-specific TCRs reportedly avoided B.1.351 and B.1.1.7 mutated regions.

The table lists this clone with a count of one. Antigen specificity is unknown. Specimen: peripheral blood, collected 28 days after the second dose of the MenACWY control vaccine. This rearrangement joins TRBV2 to TRBJ2-5; the match to TRBD1 covers 10 bases. The receptor's source is an adult who received the MenACWY meningococcal vaccine as a control. CDR3 bases: TGTGCCAGCAGTGATCAGGACAGGGGGGGAGAGACCCAGTACTTC. This sequence encodes CASSDQDRGGETQYF.